This TCR beta chain was found in a study of patients and donors after allogeneic stem cell transplantation. Trimming pared 6 bases from V and 1 base from J, leaving 9 bases between. This CDR3 contains 13 residues. Germline V lookup: CDR1 SGHRS, CDR2 YFSETQ. TCRdb reanalysed the RT-PCR reads using MiXCR and keeps one entry per CDR3 protein. The sample has 390,000 or so distinct CDR3 sequences; approximately 16% are singletons. This clonotype was observed a few times. The material sequenced was blood, either unsorted or a sorted T cell fraction (not recorded which). The rearrangement joins TRBV5-1 to TRBJ2-3, with a tentative D call TRBD2 (6 bases). This TCR came from a human donor who was either an allogeneic HSCT recipient or a stem cell or donor lymphocyte infusion donor (not recorded which). It is not recorded whose cells these are; they may come from a transplant donor. The CDR3 coding sequence is TGCGCCAGCAACTCGGGGGGCACAGATACGCAGTATTTT. It translates to CASNSGGTDTQYF.